The rows below give T cell receptor beta chains drawn from one sample of a study of patients and donors after allogeneic stem cell transplantation. TCRdb redid the calling of the RT-PCR reads with MiXCR, one entry per CDR3 protein. The sample gives about 160,000 distinct CDR3 sequences, about 24% of which show up once; more than 25% is in the top ten. Sequenced: blood, either unsorted or a sorted T cell fraction (not recorded which). These receptors were obtained from a human donor who was either an allogeneic HSCT recipient or a stem cell or donor lymphocyte infusion donor (not recorded which). It is not recorded whose cells these are; they may come from a transplant donor. The CDR3 runs from the conserved cysteine through the conserved F or W. The order of the fields is D gene, J gene, V gene, clone size, CDR3 protein, CDR3 DNA. A D gene is named only where the DNA matches it firmly. Only some rows state a clone size, as once, few, many or a class for expanded clones.

d_gene: TRBD2; j_gene: TRBJ2-1; v_gene: TRBV5-1; abundance: few; CDR3aa: CASSELAGFNEQFF; CDR3nt: TGCGCCAGCAGCGAGCTAGCGGGGTTCAATGAGCAGTTCTTC
d_gene: -; j_gene: TRBJ1-2; v_gene: TRBV30; abundance: few; CDR3aa: CAWSPEFYGYTF; CDR3nt: TGTGCCTGGAGTCCGGAATTCTATGGCTACACCTTC
d_gene: TRBD1; j_gene: TRBJ1-1; v_gene: TRBV6-4; abundance: -; CDR3aa: CASSDRDRGGEAFF; CDR3nt: TGTGCCAGCAGTGACCGAGACAGGGGAGGTGAAGCTTTCTTT
d_gene: -; j_gene: TRBJ2-1; v_gene: TRBV5-1; abundance: -; CDR3aa: CASSLAWGNEQFF; CDR3nt: TGCGCCAGCAGCTTGGCCTGGGGCAATGAGCAGTTCTTC
d_gene: TRBD1; j_gene: TRBJ2-7; v_gene: TRBV12-3/TRBV12-4; abundance: many; CDR3aa: CASSLGQVEGYEQYF; CDR3nt: TGTGCCAGCAGTTTGGGACAGGTTGAGGGCTACGAGCAGTACTTC
d_gene: TRBD1; j_gene: TRBJ1-6; v_gene: TRBV2; abundance: -; CDR3aa: CASRWTGRYSPLHF; CDR3nt: TGTGCCAGCAGATGGACAGGCAGATATTCACCCCTCCACTTT
d_gene: -; j_gene: TRBJ2-3; v_gene: TRBV5-1; abundance: few; CDR3aa: CASSPGPPDTQYF; CDR3nt: TGCGCCAGCAGCCCGGGTCCTCCAGATACGCAGTATTTT
d_gene: -; j_gene: TRBJ2-7; v_gene: TRBV5-1; abundance: -; CDR3aa: CASSFWDGTYEQYF; CDR3nt: TGCGCCAGCAGCTTCTGGGACGGTACCTACGAGCAGTACTTC
d_gene: TRBD2; j_gene: TRBJ2-1; v_gene: TRBV3-1; abundance: -; CDR3aa: CASRRGRSSYNEQFF; CDR3nt: TGTGCCAGCAGACGCGGGAGGAGCTCCTACAATGAGCAGTTCTTC
d_gene: -; j_gene: TRBJ2-1; v_gene: TRBV12-3/TRBV12-4; abundance: -; CDR3aa: CASSSFLHEQFF; CDR3nt: TGTGCCAGCAGCTCTTTCTTGCATGAGCAGTTCTTC
d_gene: TRBD1; j_gene: TRBJ1-1; v_gene: TRBV7-9; abundance: many; CDR3aa: CASRSTGTGNTEAFF; CDR3nt: TGTGCCAGCAGATCAACCGGGACAGGAAACACTGAAGCTTTCTTT
d_gene: TRBD1; j_gene: TRBJ2-1; v_gene: TRBV5-6; abundance: few; CDR3aa: CASSLWDRDNEQFF; CDR3nt: TGTGCCAGCAGCTTGTGGGACAGGGACAATGAGCAGTTCTTC
d_gene: -; j_gene: TRBJ2-5; v_gene: TRBV24-1; abundance: -; CDR3aa: CATSPDWNQETQYF; CDR3nt: TGTGCCACCAGCCCGGACTGGAACCAAGAGACCCAGTACTTC
d_gene: TRBD1; j_gene: TRBJ2-7; v_gene: TRBV20-1; abundance: -; CDR3aa: CSACDRGNLHEQYF; CDR3nt: TGCAGTGCCTGTGACAGGGGGAATCTCCACGAGCAGTACTTC
d_gene: TRBD2; j_gene: TRBJ2-1; v_gene: TRBV5-1; abundance: -; CDR3aa: CASSLEGAGSSYNEQFF; CDR3nt: TGCGCCAGCAGCTTGGAAGGAGCGGGGAGCTCCTACAATGAGCAGTTCTTC